Shown below are 32 T cell receptor beta chains from a single sample sequenced in a study of shared clonotypes between healthy human individuals. The method was immunoSEQ multiplex PCR; TCRdb's version includes in-frame clones alone and lacks a portion of them. The data show roughly 510,000 clones, 75% to 80% seen once. Specimen: PBMCs. The receptors originated from a middle-aged woman in good health. Some clones in this sample may be carry-over from other donors' samples.

This clone appeared once. The CDR3 DNA reads as TGCAGCGTTGCAGCCGGGACTAGCGCACTGTACAATGAGCAGTTCTTC. Residues: CSVAAGTSALYNEQFF. The V call is TRBV29-1, the J call TRBJ2-1, with 10 bases fitting TRBD2. The V and J ends lost 4 bases and 4 bases, in that order; junction bases with no gene match: 10. This CDR3 region has 16 residues. Germline CDR1 and CDR2: SQVTM and ANQGSEA.

The chain joins TRBV28 to TRBJ1-1; 7 bases map to TRBD1. Germline loops: CDR1 MDHEN, CDR2 SYDVKM. V trimming: 4 bases; J trimming: 1 base; junction bases outside the gene matches: 6. This CDR3 is built from 15 residues. Written as DNA, the CDR3 is TGTGCCAGCAGTTCACGACAGGGAAAGAACACTGAAGCTTTCTTT. This encodes CASSSRQGKNTEAFF.

Regarding this clone: An end of the junction does not agree with germline; a read error may underlie this. The chain couples TRBV28 to TRBJ1-2; D remains unclear. This CDR3 is 12 amino acids long. CDR1 and CDR2 (germline): MDHEN, SYDVKM. DNA of the CDR3: TGTGACAGCAGTCCCCCCCGGGATGGCTACACCTTC. Its translation: CDSSPPRDGYTF.

This chain links TRBV5-1 with TRBJ2-2, with D possibly matching TRBD2 (5 bases). This CDR3 has 14 amino acids. The V and J ends lost 0 bases and 6 bases respectively, with 9 bases between them. Germline V gene lookup returns CDR1 SGHRS and CDR2 YFSETQ. CDR3 in amino acids: CASSLVGSAGELFF. CDR3 DNA sequence: TGCGCCAGCAGCTTGGTGGGTAGCGCCGGGGAGCTGTTTTTT.

J is TRBJ2-5 and V is TRBV5-8; D not resolved. V gave up 4 bases and J gave up 5 bases, with 15 bases separating them. The CDR3 loop spans 14 amino acids. Looked up from germline, CDR1 is SGHTS and CDR2 is YDEGEE. The CDR3 DNA sequence: TGTGCCAGCAGCCCGAATCCCCCCCGGGAGACCCAGTACTTC. As protein: CASSPNPPRETQYF. The whole variable domain, remainder taken from reference TRBV5-8 and TRBJ2-5, is EAGVTQSPTHLIKTRGQQATLRCSPISGHTSVYWYQQALGLGLQFLLWYDEGEERNRGNFPPRFSGRQFPNYSSELNVNALELEDSALYLCASSPNPPRETQYFGPGTRLLVL.

The rearrangement links TRBV5-1 to TRBJ2-2; the match to TRBD1 covers 7 bases. The V and J ends lost 2 bases and 5 bases, in that order; junction bases with no gene match: 9. From germline, CDR1 is SGHRS and CDR2 YFSETQ. This CDR3 has 16 residues. CDR3 nucleotide sequence: TGCGCCAGCAGCTTCTTTCGACAGGGTGGGACCGGGGAGCTGTTTTTT. Protein sequence: CASSFFRQGGTGELFF.

The sample holds a few counts of this clone. The chain has TRBV5-1 and TRBJ2-5; D gene ambiguous. This CDR3 region has 13 residues. Trimming cost V 0 bases and J 5 bases, with 8 bases left between them. Looked up from germline, CDR1 is SGHRS and CDR2 is YFSETQ. CDR3 bases: TGCGCCAGCAGCTTGGACTACGAGGAGACCCAGTACTTC. Translated: CASSLDYEETQYF.

The rearrangement links TRBV4-2 to TRBJ2-3, with 10 bases fitting TRBD2. J gave up 3 bases and V 1 base, and 4 bases lay outside the gene matches. The CDR3 covers 16 residues. In germline, CDR1 is LGHNA, CDR2 YNFKEQ. DNA for the CDR3: TGTGCCAGCAGCCAAGGGGTTAGCGGGAGGACAGATACGCAGTATTTT. Translating gives CASSQGVSGRTDTQYF.

The gene calls are TRBV5-1 and TRBJ2-3, with 7 nucleotides matching TRBD2. The germline CDR1 and CDR2 sequences are SGHRS and YFSETQ. The length of the CDR3 is 14 residues. With 5 bases clipped from V and 4 bases from J, the junction kept 7 bases outside the gene matches. CDR3 coding DNA: TGCGCCAGCAGGGTGGGCGGGAGCTCAGATACGCAGTATTTT. Its protein product is CASRVGGSSDTQYF.

The J gene is TRBJ1-2, the V gene TRBV5-1, with 8 positions matching TRBD1. This CDR3 comprises 15 residues. CDR1 is SGHRS, CDR2 YFSETQ, per germline. Trimming removed 4 bases from V and 6 bases from J; junction bases left unmatched: 11. CDR3 amino acids: CASSGALTGVDGYTF. The DNA for the CDR3 is TGCGCCAGCAGCGGCGCACTGACAGGGGTTGATGGCTACACCTTC.

The chain is built from TRBV19 and TRBJ2-7; 14 bases match TRBD2. With V trimmed by 3 bases and J by 2 bases, 9 bases remained unmatched. Germline V lookup: CDR1 LNHDA, CDR2 SQIVND (reference sequence). There are 18 residues in the CDR3. CDR3: CASSIPPGLAGGTYEQYF. CDR3 sequence (DNA): TGTGCCAGTAGTATCCCACCCGGACTAGCGGGAGGTACCTACGAGCAGTACTTC.

The rearrangement joins TRBV19 to TRBJ2-1, with 8 bases fitting TRBD2. The CDR3 is 17 amino acids. The junction had 10 bases not matched to a gene; V was cut back by 3 bases and J by 3 bases. CDR1 LNHDA and CDR2 SQIVND come from the germline V gene (reference sequence). The CDR3 DNA follows: TGTGCCAGTAGTATTTTTGGTGAGCGGGAGATCTACAATGAGCAGTTCTTC. This codes for CASSIFGEREIYNEQFF.

The rearrangement uses TRBV19 and TRBJ2-7, with TRBD1 matching over 8 bases. This CDR3 comprises 14 residues. V shed 5 bases and J 7 bases; nucleotides not matched to a gene: 10. CDR1 is LNHDA, CDR2 SQIVND, per germline (reference sequence). The CDR3 protein is CASSPRTGIWEQYF. In DNA, the CDR3 is TGTGCCAGTAGTCCACGGACAGGGATCTGGGAGCAGTACTTC.

The chain recombines TRBV10-2 with TRBJ1-5; D not certain. The germline gives CDR1 WSHSY, CDR2 SAAADI. The length of the CDR3 is 13 residues. The V end was cut by 6 bases, the J end by 9 bases, with 15 bases between. Here the CDR3 DNA reads TGCGCCAGCAGGGACGGGCCCCTAGGGCCCCAGCATTTT. This sequence encodes CASRDGPLGPQHF.

In its sample, this clone was seen a few times. This chain uses TRBV10-1 with TRBJ1-4; no clear D gene. CDR1 is WNHNN, CDR2 SYGVQD, per germline (reference sequence). The CDR3 extends over 12 amino acids. With 6 bases removed from V and 6 bases from J, the gap between germline ends came to 8 bases. The CDR3: CASRGNDEKLFF. In DNA form, the CDR3 reads TGCGCCAGCAGGGGGAATGATGAAAAACTGTTTTTT.

The chain is built from TRBV2 and TRBJ1-1; D uncertain. Trimming removed 8 bases from V and 2 bases from J, with 12 bases in between. CDR3 length equals 13 residues. CDR1 is SNHLY and CDR2 is FYNNEI in the germline V gene. CDR3 bases: TGTGCCAGCCAGATTAGCCCAAACACTGAAGCTTTCTTT. It codes for CASQISPNTEAFF.

This clone appeared once. V gene TRBV11-2 combines with J gene TRBJ2-7; D remains unclear. This CDR3 is 11 amino acids long. The germline V gene encodes CDR1 SGHAT and CDR2 FQNNGV. V was clipped by 5 bases and J by 7 bases, with 9 bases between them. DNA for the CDR3: TGTGCCAGCAGCCTCCCAGCGGAGCAGTACTTC. Translating gives CASSLPAEQYF. The full variable domain, rest sourced from reference TRBV11-2 and TRBJ2-7, is EAGVAQSPRYKIIEKRQSVAFWCNPISGHATLYWYQQILGQGPKLLIQFQNNGVVDDSQLPKDRFSAERLKGVDSTLKIQPAKLEDSAVYLCASSLPAEQYFGPGTRLTVT.

The CDR3 DNA follows: TGCGCCAGCCGACCCGGGACAGGGACCCCTGGAAACACCATATATTTT. It codes for CASRPGTGTPGNTIYF. This chain joins TRBV5-1 and TRBJ1-3; 9 bases agree with TRBD1. Unmatched junction bases numbered 10, after V lost 7 bases and J lost 2 bases. CDR1 and CDR2 from the germline V gene are SGHRS and YFSETQ. This CDR3 has 16 residues.

This chain uses TRBV27 with TRBJ1-1; possibly TRBD1 for D (5 bases). Deletions cut 9 bases from V and 4 bases from J, with 15 bases between. The CDR3 has 13 amino acids. In germline, CDR1 is MNHEY, CDR2 SMNVEV (reference sequence). The CDR3 region has the DNA TGTGCCAGTATGACAGACTGGGGCACTGAAGCTTTCTTT. Encoded protein: CASMTDWGTEAFF.

This chain uses TRBV11-2 with TRBJ2-1, with 10 bases fitting TRBD2. CDR1 is SGHAT, CDR2 FQNNGV, per germline. The CDR3 loop spans 15 amino acids. Trimming took 2 bases from V and 7 from J; bases not matched to a gene: 5. DNA for the CDR3: TGTGCCAGCAGCTTACTAGCGGGAGCTGTTAATGAGCAGTTCTTC. Amino acids: CASSLLAGAVNEQFF.

V and J are TRBV7-2 and TRBJ2-1, with 7 bases aligning to TRBD2. The CDR3 is made up of 14 amino acids. CDR1 SGHTA and CDR2 FQGNSA come from the germline V gene. The ends lost 0 bases at V and 7 bases at J; junction bases unmatched: 3. CDR3 region: CASSLAGLPNEQFF. The DNA of the CDR3 is TGTGCCAGCAGCTTAGCGGGACTACCGAATGAGCAGTTCTTC.

The rearrangement joins TRBV2 to TRBJ2-1, with a tentative D call TRBD2 (5 bases). This CDR3 contains 12 residues. CDR1 and CDR2 (germline): SNHLY, FYNNEI. The germline V and J ends were trimmed by 7 bases and 5 bases, with 9 bases remaining between them. The CDR3 region has the DNA TGTGCCAGCATAGCGAACCACAATGAGCAGTTCTTC. The encoded protein is CASIANHNEQFF.

J is TRBJ2-2 and V is TRBV10-2; 8 bases match TRBD2. The CDR3 extends over 13 amino acids. Trimming took 6 bases from V and 6 from J; bases not matched to a gene: 3. Germline values: CDR1 WSHSY, CDR2 SAAADI. The DNA for the CDR3 is TGCGCCAGCAGGCGGGGGGCCGCCGGGGAGCTGTTTTTT. Encoded protein: CASRRGAAGELFF.

The chain uses TRBV27 and TRBJ2-7; 8 bases agree with TRBD1. This CDR3 is 15 amino acids long. Germline V gives CDR1 MNHEY, CDR2 SMNVEV (reference sequence). V lost 1 base to trimming and J lost 9 bases; unmatched junction nucleotides: 11. CDR3 sequence: CASSLWGSTGGWQYF. The DNA of the CDR3 is TGTGCCAGCAGTTTATGGGGAAGCACAGGGGGATGGCAGTACTTC.

The table lists this clone with many counts. Other DNA sequences in the sample encode the same CDR3. The chain recombines TRBV30 with TRBJ2-5, with TRBD2 matching 7 bases. The CDR3 extends over 12 amino acids. CDR1 is GTSNPN, CDR2 SVGIG, per germline (reference sequence). V shed 3 bases, J shed 5 bases, and the junction held 3 bases outside the gene matches. The CDR3: CAWSPGGETQYF. In nucleotides, the CDR3 is TGTGCCTGGAGCCCCGGGGGGGAGACCCAGTACTTC.

Only one count was recorded for this clone. This CDR3 reads CASSMDAGGNQPQHF. The CDR3 nucleotides are TGTGCCAGCAGTATGGATGCAGGAGGCAATCAGCCCCAGCATTTT. This chain uses TRBV2 with TRBJ1-5, with D hard to call. Trimming pared 5 bases from V and 2 bases from J, leaving 13 bases between. The length of the CDR3 is 15 residues. Germline CDR1 reads SNHLY; CDR2 reads FYNNEI.

This clone was observed a single time. The J gene is TRBJ2-5, the V gene TRBV10-1, with D possibly matching TRBD1 (6 bases). Germline V gives CDR1 WNHNN, CDR2 SYGVQD (reference sequence). V was cut by 5 bases and J by 1 base, with 11 bases left in between. The CDR3 covers 14 residues. DNA of the CDR3: TGCGCCAGCAGTCTGGGGACACCCCAAGAGACCCAGTACTTC. This translates into CASSLGTPQETQYF.

The chain recombines TRBV20-1 with TRBJ2-1, with no clear D. V was pared by 7 bases and J by 12 bases, with 16 bases between. CDR1 DFQATT and CDR2 SNEGSKA come from the germline V gene (reference sequence). The CDR3 is 11 residues long. Written as DNA, the CDR3 is TGCAGTGTTGACGCCTGGAACGCGCAGTTCTTC. Protein product: CSVDAWNAQFF.

In its sample, this clone was seen once. V usage is TRBV29-1 and J usage is TRBJ2-7; possibly TRBD1 for D (5 bases). This CDR3 spans 12 amino acids. CDR1 and CDR2 from the germline V gene are SQVTM and ANQGSEA. V shed 2 bases and J shed 3 bases, with 8 bases lying between them. CDR3 bases: TGCAGCGTTGAACAGGGCAACTACGAGCAGTACTTC. Translated: CSVEQGNYEQYF.

As regards this clone: This likely traces to a read error, being one base from a far larger clone. This sample also contains other DNA sequences that code for the same CDR3. J is TRBJ1-2 and V is TRBV10-2; no clear D. The CDR3 covers 14 residues. Per germline, CDR1 WSHSY and CDR2 SAAADI. Trimming stripped 3 bases from V and 0 bases from J, with 8 bases between. CDR3 sequence (DNA): TGCGCCAGCAGTGAAATGGTTTCTAACTATGGCTACACCTTC. Its protein product is CASSEMVSNYGYTF.

V is TRBV7-2 and J is TRBJ2-3; 7 nucleotides line up with TRBD1. Trimming at V came to 5 bases and at J to 2 bases, leaving 4 bases not matched to a gene. From germline, CDR1 is SGHTA and CDR2 FQGNSA. CDR3 length equals 14 residues. For the CDR3, the DNA is TGTGCCAGCAGCCCAGACAGGGTCACAGATACGCAGTATTTT. It is translated as CASSPDRVTDTQYF.

This chain uses TRBV18 with TRBJ2-7; TRBD2 is a possible D gene (6 bases). This CDR3 spans 13 amino acids. Trimming pared 3 bases from V and 2 bases from J, leaving 8 bases between. Germline loops: CDR1 KGHSH, CDR2 LQKENI. CDR3 in amino acids: CASSPTRTYEQYF. The CDR3 bases are TGTGCCAGCTCACCGACTAGGACCTACGAGCAGTACTTC.